These 22 T cell receptor beta chains share one sample of origin, sequenced in a study of blood T cell repertoires in COVID-19. Clones were sequenced by immunoSEQ multiplex PCR, and TCRdb holds only the in-frame ones, with some missing. The sample has fewer than 130,000 clones; 75% to 90% are singletons. The material sequenced was peripheral blood. The receptors derive from a woman aged 80 or older with acute or convalescent COVID-19.

Here the CDR3 DNA reads TGCGCCAGCAGCCAAGATCCCACGGGCTATGGCTACACCTTC. It specifies CASSQDPTGYGYTF. This chain links TRBV4-3 with TRBJ1-2; D gene uncertain. V was clipped by 0 bases and J by 4 bases, with 9 bases between them. The CDR3 covers 14 residues. The germline V gene encodes CDR1 LGHNA and CDR2 YSLEER.

The J gene is TRBJ2-1, the V gene TRBV30; possibly TRBD1 for D (7 bases). Between the trimmed V and J ends, which lost 1 base and 7 bases, there was a span of 17 bases. The CDR3 is made up of 15 amino acids. Germline CDR1 reads GTSNPN; CDR2 reads SVGIG (reference sequence). The CDR3 DNA reads as TGTGCCTGGAGTGCGGGATCTCAGGGGGGAAATGAGCAGTTCTTC. This gives the protein CAWSAGSQGGNEQFF.

The chain recombines TRBV4-3 with TRBJ2-3; TRBD2 is a possible D gene (7 bases). Germline CDR1 is LGHNA and CDR2 is YSLEER. The CDR3 extends over 16 amino acids. V lost 6 bases, J lost 3 bases, and 19 bases lay in between. The CDR3 nucleotides are TGCGCCAGCAGGCCTGGGAGGGGGGAAAGTACAGATACGCAGTATTTT. Translation gives CASRPGRGESTDTQYF.

This chain uses TRBV7-2 with TRBJ2-2; a weak D match, TRBD1 (5 bases). Trimming removed 5 bases from V and 6 bases from J, with 19 bases in between. In germline, CDR1 is SGHTA, CDR2 FQGNSA. CDR3 size: 16 residues. The chain's CDR3 is CASSQTIHQGSGELFF. The DNA of the CDR3 is TGTGCCAGCAGCCAAACGATTCACCAGGGTTCCGGGGAGCTGTTTTTT.

CDR3 DNA sequence: TGTGCCAGCAGCTTGGCCAGGTTGCAGGGTCCTGGCTACACCTTC. Translation gives CASSLARLQGPGYTF. The V gene is TRBV5-8, the J gene TRBJ1-2; tentative D call: TRBD1 (5 bases). V gave up 0 bases and J gave up 7 bases, with 16 bases separating them. This CDR3 has 15 residues. CDR1 is SGHTS and CDR2 is YDEGEE in the germline V gene.

This rearrangement joins TRBV6-5 to TRBJ2-5; D perhaps matches TRBD2 (6 bases). This CDR3 has 14 amino acids. CDR1 is MNHEY and CDR2 is SVGAGI in the germline V gene. The germline V and J ends were trimmed by 6 bases and 5 bases, with 16 bases remaining between them. CDR3 nucleotides: TGTGCCAGCAGGGACTACCTTGGTGGGGAGACCCAGTACTTC. This encodes CASRDYLGGETQYF.

The chain is built from TRBV12-5 and TRBJ1-2; 7 bases agree with TRBD1. This CDR3 spans 14 amino acids. The germline V gene encodes CDR1 LGHNT and CDR2 FRNRAP. After removal of 5 bases from V and 4 bases from J, the junction contained 7 bases not matched to a gene. In nucleotides, the CDR3 is TGTGCTAGTGGTCCCCAGACAGGGAGCTATGGCTACACCTTC. Translation gives CASGPQTGSYGYTF. The whole variable domain, remainder taken from reference TRBV12-5 and TRBJ1-2, is DARVTQTPRHKVTEMGQEVTMRCQPILGHNTVFWYRQTMMQGLELLAYFRNRAPLDDSGMPKDRFSAEMPDATLATLKIQPSEPRDSAVYFCASGPQTGSYGYTFGSGTRLTVV.

The chain couples TRBV2 to TRBJ2-3; 9 bases fit TRBD1. With V trimmed by 4 bases and J by 4 bases, 3 bases remained unmatched. The V gene's germline CDR1 is SNHLY and CDR2 FYNNEI. The CDR3 is made up of 14 amino acids. The CDR3 region is CASSAGTGSDTQYF. The CDR3 coding sequence is TGTGCCAGCAGTGCCGGGACAGGGTCAGATACGCAGTATTTT.

This sequence joins TRBV27 and TRBJ2-1; unclear D gene. The germline V gene encodes CDR1 MNHEY and CDR2 SMNVEV (reference sequence). V gave up 7 bases and J gave up 6 bases, with 10 bases separating them. The CDR3 is made up of 12 amino acids. The CDR3 nucleotides read TGTGCCAGCAAGGAGAGACCCAATGAGCAGTTCTTC. Its translation: CASKERPNEQFF.

This chain links TRBV29-1 with TRBJ2-7; 8 bases are shared with TRBD1. The length of the CDR3 is 14 residues. In germline, CDR1 is SQVTM, CDR2 ANQGSEA. With V trimmed by 6 bases and J by 0 bases, 7 bases remained unmatched. The CDR3 loop is CSVDGTGGSYEQYF. The CDR3 DNA reads TGCAGCGTAGACGGGACAGGAGGCTCCTACGAGCAGTACTTC.

This clone was detected a few times. This chain uses TRBV7-2 with TRBJ2-7; a weak D match, TRBD2 (6 bases). Germline V gene sequence: CDR1 SGHTA, CDR2 FQGNSA. Deletions cut 4 bases from V and 0 bases from J, with 16 bases between. The CDR3 is made up of 16 amino acids. The CDR3 loop reads CASSSGFGRSSYEQYF. CDR3 bases: TGTGCCAGCAGCTCTGGGTTTGGGAGGAGCTCCTACGAGCAGTACTTC.

This chain joins TRBV21-1 and TRBJ1-4; TRBD1 is the table's D call and was not checked against the DNA. TRBV21-1 is deemed a pseudogene. CDR3 length: 16 residues. In DNA, the CDR3 is TGTGCCAGCAGCAAAGGGTGGACAGATCCTAATGAAAAACTGTTTTTT. It yields the protein CASSKGWTDPNEKLFF.

The chain employs TRBV24-1 and TRBJ1-1; D is undetermined. The length of the CDR3 is 15 residues. V shed 3 bases and J shed 5 bases, with 15 bases lying between them. Germline CDR1 reads KGHDR; CDR2 reads SFDVKD. CDR3 residues: CATSDPRSGGTEAFF. The DNA for the CDR3 is TGTGCCACCAGTGATCCCCGGTCCGGAGGGACTGAAGCTTTCTTT.

This sequence joins TRBV6-5 and TRBJ1-1; 7 bases align to TRBD1. The germline V gene has CDR1 MNHEY and CDR2 SVGAGI. The CDR3 has 15 residues. With V trimmed by 4 bases and J by 5 bases, 10 bases remained unmatched. CDR3 loop: CASSSLGGAWTEAFF. The CDR3 nucleotides read TGTGCCAGCAGTTCTCTAGGGGGCGCTTGGACTGAAGCTTTCTTT.

V gene TRBV15 combines with J gene TRBJ1-2, with 9 bases identical to TRBD1. V gave up 2 bases and J gave up 6 bases; unmatched junction bases: 4. This CDR3 is 14 amino acids long. Germline V gene sequence: CDR1 LNHNV, CDR2 YYDKDF (reference sequence). CDR3 amino acids: CATSRSRDRDGYTF. DNA of the CDR3: TGTGCCACCAGCAGATCCCGGGACAGGGATGGCTACACCTTC.

V and J are TRBV4-1 and TRBJ2-3; TRBD2 agrees at 7 bases. The V gene end was trimmed by 7 bases and the J gene end by 1 base; junction bases not matched to a gene: 8. CDR3 length equals 15 residues. Germline V gene sequence: CDR1 MGHRA, CDR2 YSYEKL. As DNA, the CDR3 is TGCGCCAGCAACCCGGGGGGACTTCGCACAGATACGCAGTATTTT. This translates into CASNPGGLRTDTQYF.

The rearrangement links TRBV5-4 to TRBJ1-6, with unresolved D. The CDR3 is 16 amino acids. Germline lookup yields CDR1 SGHNT and CDR2 YYREEE (reference sequence). Trimming cost V 4 bases and J 0 bases, with 11 bases left between them. The CDR3 is CASSPDGSSYNSPLHF. The CDR3 nucleotides read TGTGCCAGCAGCCCCGATGGGAGCTCCTATAATTCACCCCTCCACTTT.

The CDR3 loop is CASQGQGASYGYTF. CDR3 coding DNA: TGTGCCAGCCAAGGACAGGGGGCGAGCTATGGCTACACCTTC. The rearrangement links TRBV2 to TRBJ1-2; the match to TRBD1 covers 11 bases. The ends lost 8 bases at V and 4 bases at J; junction bases unmatched: 6. Looked up from germline, CDR1 is SNHLY and CDR2 is FYNNEI. This CDR3 has 14 amino acids.

V gene TRBV5-1 combines with J gene TRBJ1-1; D is perhaps TRBD1 (5 bases). Per germline, CDR1 SGHRS and CDR2 YFSETQ. There are 16 residues in the CDR3. V gave up 0 bases and J gave up 0 bases, with 12 bases separating them. Written as DNA, the CDR3 is TGCGCCAGCAGCTTGGCGGGGGAGGTGATGAACACTGAAGCTTTCTTT. Encoded protein: CASSLAGEVMNTEAFF.

This clone appeared a single time. V gene TRBV11-1 combines with J gene TRBJ1-1; the D gene is possibly TRBD1 (6 bases). The CDR3 is 16 amino acids. CDR1 and CDR2 (germline): SGHAT, FQDESV (reference sequence). V shed 5 bases and J shed 8 bases, with 24 bases lying between them. The CDR3 region is CASSPTVSRAGAEAFF. Here the CDR3 DNA reads TGTGCCAGCAGCCCTACCGTGAGCAGGGCAGGGGCCGAAGCTTTCTTT. The full variable domain, in which reference TRBV11-1 and TRBJ1-1 provide the parts outside the CDR3, is EAEVAQSPRYKITEKSQAVAFWCDPISGHATLYWYRQILGQGPELLVQFQDESVVDDSQLPKDRFSAERLKGVDSTLKIQPAELGDSAMYLCASSPTVSRAGAEAFFGQGTRLTVV.

A remark on this clone: Other DNA sequences in this sample translate to the same CDR3. This chain joins TRBV6-4 and TRBJ1-1, with D tentatively TRBD1 (6 bases). The CDR3 extends over 13 amino acids. Between the trimmed V and J ends, which lost 3 bases and 4 bases, there was a span of 9 bases. In germline, CDR1 is MRHNA, CDR2 SNTAGT. The CDR3, as DNA: TGTGCCAGCAGTGAACAGGGATCCACTGAAGCTTTCTTT. The encoded protein is CASSEQGSTEAFF.

V is TRBV19 and J is TRBJ1-2; D remains unclear. V was pared by 3 bases and J by 2 bases, with 7 bases between. This CDR3 is 13 amino acids long. The germline gives CDR1 LNHDA, CDR2 SQIVND (reference sequence). The CDR3, as DNA: TGTGCCAGTAGTATCGGTCACAACTATGGCTACACCTTC. This translates into CASSIGHNYGYTF.